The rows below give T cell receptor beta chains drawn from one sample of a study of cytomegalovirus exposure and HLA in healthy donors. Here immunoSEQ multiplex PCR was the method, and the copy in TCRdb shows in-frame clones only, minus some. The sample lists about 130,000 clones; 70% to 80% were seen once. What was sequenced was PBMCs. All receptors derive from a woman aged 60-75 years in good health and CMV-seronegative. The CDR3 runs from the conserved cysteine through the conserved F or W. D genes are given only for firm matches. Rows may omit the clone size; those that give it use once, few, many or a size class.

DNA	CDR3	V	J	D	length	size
TGTGCCAGCAGGGCCCCTAGGGACACTAACTATGGCTACACCTTC	CASRAPRDTNYGYTF	TRBV2	TRBJ1-2	.	15	.
TGTGCCAGCAGTTTAAGGCCGGGTAGCGGGGGGGTATTCCACGAGCAGTACTTC	CASSLRPGSGGVFHEQYF	TRBV28	TRBJ2-7	TRBD2	18	.
TGTGCCAGCAGCCCCCAGGCCCGCTCTGGGGCCAACGTCCTGACTTTC	CASSPQARSGANVLTF	TRBV4-2	TRBJ2-6	.	16	.
TGTGCCAGCAGCCCTAGCGGCGATACGCAGTATTTT	CASSPSGDTQYF	TRBV2	TRBJ2-3	TRBD2	12	few
TGTGCCAGCAGTGGACAGCCAACTAATGAAAAACTGTTTTTT	CASSGQPTNEKLFF	TRBV6-1	TRBJ1-4	.	14	once
TGCGCCAGCAGCCCCTGGACAGGAAACACTGAAGCTTTCTTT	CASSPWTGNTEAFF	TRBV5-1	TRBJ1-1	TRBD1	14	.
TGTGCCATCAGCAATCCCGGGACTAGCGGGAGTTACGAGCAGTACTTC	CAISNPGTSGSYEQYF	TRBV10-3	TRBJ2-7	TRBD2	16	.
TGTGCCAGTAGTAATCGACAGGGAGGAACTGAAGCTTTCTTT	CASSNRQGGTEAFF	TRBV19	TRBJ1-1	TRBD1	14	.
TGTGCCAGCTCAAGCGCAGCCATTAATGAGCAGTTCTTC	CASSSAAINEQFF	TRBV7-2	TRBJ2-1	.	13	.
TGTGCCAGCAGTTACCGTGGGAGGACTCAATACGAGCAGTACTTC	CASSYRGRTQYEQYF	TRBV2	TRBJ2-7	.	15	.
TGCGCCAGCAGCAAGGAGCGGGGGCCTTTCCAAGAGACCCAGTACTTC	CASSKERGPFQETQYF	TRBV4-1	TRBJ2-5	TRBD2	16	.
TGTGCCAGCAGTCGAGCGGGAGCCCCCGAGCAGTACTTC	CASSRAGAPEQYF	TRBV6-5	TRBJ2-7	TRBD2	13	.
TGTGCCAGCAGCTTAGACCTTGAAGCTTTCTTT	CASSLDLEAFF	TRBV11-2	TRBJ1-1	.	11	.
TGCAGCGCCAGGACAGCCGTCCTAACAGTTCCCACTGAAGCTTTCTTT	CSARTAVLTVPTEAFF	TRBV29-1	TRBJ1-1	.	16	.
TGCGCCAGCAGCCAAGTTGGAGGAGGGGATCAGCCCCAGCATTTT	CASSQVGGGDQPQHF	TRBV4-1	TRBJ1-5	.	15	.
TGTGCCAGCAGCCCGGGACAGGGCTCTGAAAAACTGTTTTTT	CASSPGQGSEKLFF	TRBV5-6	TRBJ1-4	TRBD1	14	.
TGTGCTAGTGGTTTGGGCCAGGGGTTGGGGAACACTGAAGCTTTCTTT	CASGLGQGLGNTEAFF	TRBV12-5	TRBJ1-1	.	16	.
TGTGCCAGCAGTCAGGTTCTAAACTATGGCTACACCTTC	CASSQVLNYGYTF	TRBV25-1	TRBJ1-2	.	13	once
TGTGCCAGCAAGCTTAGCGGGAGCTCCTACAGTGAGCAGTTCTTC	CASKLSGSSYSEQFF	TRBV6-1	TRBJ2-1	TRBD2	15	once
TGCGCCAGCAGCTTGGGACAAGATACGCAGTATTTT	CASSLGQDTQYF	TRBV5-1	TRBJ2-3	.	12	.
TGTGCCAGTAGTAGGGGACAGGGAACCCATGGCTACACCTTC	CASSRGQGTHGYTF	TRBV19	TRBJ1-2	TRBD1	14	.
TGTGCCAGCAGCCTCACTTCAAACAGGCCGAGCTCCTACAATGAGCAGTTCTTC	CASSLTSNRPSSYNEQFF	TRBV28	TRBJ2-1	.	18	.
TGTGCCAGCACCAAGTGGGGGCACGATACGCAGTATTTT	CASTKWGHDTQYF	TRBV6-4	TRBJ2-3	.	13	few
TGTGCCAGCAGTTTCTTTCTGGGGAGTACCTACGAGCAGTACTTC	CASSFFLGSTYEQYF	TRBV28	TRBJ2-7	.	15	.
TGTGCCAGCAGTCCATTGGGTAGCGGGACGTCCTACGAGCAGTACTTC	CASSPLGSGTSYEQYF	TRBV28	TRBJ2-7	TRBD2	16	.
TGTGCCAGCAGTTTAGGGGCCGTCTATGGCTACACCTTC	CASSLGAVYGYTF	TRBV28	TRBJ1-2	.	13	.
TGTGCCAGCAGCCAGGACAGGGGGCTTAGGGATACGCAGTATTTT	CASSQDRGLRDTQYF	TRBV11-2	TRBJ2-3	TRBD1	15	.
TGTGCCACCAGCGAGAGGGGGCAGGGTACGGAGCCCCAGCATTTT	CATSERGQGTEPQHF	TRBV15	TRBJ1-5	TRBD1	15	.
TGCGCCAGCAGCGAGACTAGCGGGGGTTACAATGAGCAGTTCTTC	CASSETSGGYNEQFF	TRBV5-1	TRBJ2-1	TRBD2	15	.